Given below is one T cell receptor (beta chain) in context. This clonotype was detected a few times. Its antigen remains undetermined. Base-call qualities are not available, and no considerably larger clone is one nucleotide away. This entry is derived from a study of blood T cells in healthy people across ages (dated by TCRdb to the mid-2010s). Turning to the overall study: In model experiments, roughly one uniquely barcoded TCR beta cDNA molecule per two T cells was captured by template switching. Four age groups were formed from the donors: young (average approximately 15 years), middle-aged (approximately 41), aged (about 62) and long-lived (more than 75). Using the same blood draw, the study looked at two additional independent replicas of 1 million unique cDNA reads for two donors, one aged 18 to 29 and the other aged 80 or older. Donors of different ages were randomly distributed across sequencing lanes to avoid experimental bias. To track age-related changes in TCR beta repertoire diversity, the study relied on deep sequencing normalized with unique cDNA molecular identifiers.

Relative to germline, V is missing 0 bases and J is missing 6 bases, with 12 bases of the junction outside any gene match. Sequences DFQATT (CDR1) and SNEGSKA (CDR2) are obtained from the germline V gene (reference sequence). The CDR3 runs 16 residues from the cysteine to the phenylalanine. Of all the DNA, just the CDR3 is kept, 48 bases in frame from base 1. The donors were roughly 40 Caucasian individuals from Russia, aged about 6 to 95 years, who were systemically healthy. About 9.8 milliliters of peripheral blood were drawn from each donor into EDTA-treated Vacutainer tubes. Ficoll-Paque density-gradient centrifugation was used to isolate PBMCs, with at least 7 million per sample. Total RNA, at least 5 micrograms per sample, was extracted from PBMCs with Trizol reagent. Naive CD45RAhigh/CD27high T cell percentages were measured by flow cytometry on a PBMC aliquot from every donor. Results and caveats for the whole study, not just this receptor: Compared with the aged group, the long-lived group had more naive CD4+ T cells, fewer expanded clones and increased TCR diversity, a pattern suggesting age selection. The percentage of naive T cells measured by flow cytometry correlated strongly with observed TCR beta diversity. The CMV infection status of donors was not known, potentially confounding age-related changes in expanded clonotypes. Observed TCR beta diversity per million T cells fell roughly linearly with age, and a significant reduction was already apparent by age roughly 40. Since profiling was done on bulk unsorted PBMCs, naive and antigen-experienced compartments could not be conclusively compared. Estimates of total diversity based on one million sequenced T cells were considered lower bounds and underestimates.

Library prep was done by 5' RACE. Sequencing was performed on an Illumina HiSeq 2500. A second roughly 7 to 11 cycle PCR used a sample-barcoded 5' primer and a J-beta primer mix. Each TCR beta cDNA molecule received a unique molecular identifier from a template-switch 5' adaptor carrying 12 random nucleotides. Each sample yielded at least 2.5 million CDR3-containing paired-end reads. All of the RNA was converted into first-strand cDNA using the Mint cDNA synthesis kit, with a TRBC-specific oligonucleotide serving as the primer. Following uracil-DNA glycosylase treatment, a first 18-cycle PCR with universal primers M1SS and BC2_uni_R was performed on all cDNA. The study's own analysis went as follows. Each sample was normalized by randomly selecting 1 million high-quality reads, each carrying a distinct molecular identifier. Instead of being binned into consensus sequences, reads with shared molecular identifiers were discarded. MiTCR, set to a Q25 quality threshold and the strictest error-elimination algorithm, was used for CDR3 identification, clonotype clustering and error correction. A nonparametric unseen species model with Euler transformation was used to estimate lower-bound total TCR beta diversity. TCRdb trimmed the raw reads at Q25, called clones with MiXCR and kept productive beta chains. CDR3 protein duplicates are merged, each entry listing the most common genes and DNA. The V and J calls reflect TCRdb's pipeline rather than the authors' work. This sample lists hundreds of thousands of distinct CDR3 sequences; 45% to 60% were detected once. Roughly 12% of the sample is held by the ten biggest clonotypes.

The sequenced sample was blood. The sequence was collected from a woman aged 80 or older in good health. The chain is assembled from TRBV20-1 and TRBJ2-5; 8 bases in the middle match TRBD2. The encoded CDR3 is CSARETGTRSQQTQYF. DNA sequence: TGCAGTGCTAGAGAAACCGGGACTAGATCGCAACAGACCCAGTACTTC.